Ten or more counts support the clone carrying this T cell receptor (beta chain). Its antigen is as yet unknown. The CDR3 runs to 18 residues. Per the germline V gene, CDR1 is SGDLS and CDR2 is YYNGEE. V was clipped by 2 bases and J by 4 bases; unmatched bases: 11. This entry belongs to a study of regulatory T cells in long-lasting Graves disease. Study-level results: Relative to new patients (around 1,000), persistent patients exhibited greater sharing of public clonotypes (about 3,000). Patients with persistent disease showed a bias toward TRBV28, TRBJ1-2 and TRBJ2-5.

Time point given: persistent/refractory GD, antithyroid drugs over 5 years with positive TRAb. Following extraction of RNA from PBMCs, that RNA was used to make the TCR library. Clinicians diagnosed Graves' disease using American Thyroid Association guidelines. HTBI primers from iRepertoire and Arm-PCR of CDR3 regions yielded the TCR beta libraries. TCRdb re-analysed the multiplex PCR reads in MiXCR, keeping a single row per CDR3 protein. This table has 400,000 to 500,000 distinct CDR3 sequences, around 20% appearing once. This chain connects TRBV9 to TRBJ2-1, with 11 bases matching TRBD2. This specimen was peripheral blood mononuclear cells (PBMCs), taken when the disease was refractory, from a patient treated with antithyroid drugs. This TCR was recovered from a female donor with Graves disease. The chain's CDR3 is CASSVLSGTSGEYNEQFF. As DNA, the CDR3 is TGTGCCAGCAGCGTGTTATCCGGGACTAGCGGAGAATACAATGAGCAGTTCTTC.